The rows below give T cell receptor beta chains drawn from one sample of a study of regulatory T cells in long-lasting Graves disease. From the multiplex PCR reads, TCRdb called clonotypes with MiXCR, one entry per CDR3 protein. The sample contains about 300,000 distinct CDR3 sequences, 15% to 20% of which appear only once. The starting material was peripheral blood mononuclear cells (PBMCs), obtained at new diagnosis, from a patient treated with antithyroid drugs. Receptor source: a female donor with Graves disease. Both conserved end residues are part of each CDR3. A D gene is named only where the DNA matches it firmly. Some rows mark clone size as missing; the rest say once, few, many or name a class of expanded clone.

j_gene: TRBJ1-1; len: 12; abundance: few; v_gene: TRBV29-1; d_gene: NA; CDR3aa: CSAPDAGTEAFF; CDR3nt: TGCAGCGCCCCGGATGCGGGCACTGAAGCTTTCTTT
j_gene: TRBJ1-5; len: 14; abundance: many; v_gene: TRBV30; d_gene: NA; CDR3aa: CAWSADSPQGPQHF; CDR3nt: TGTGCCTGGAGTGCCGACAGCCCACAGGGGCCCCAGCATTTT
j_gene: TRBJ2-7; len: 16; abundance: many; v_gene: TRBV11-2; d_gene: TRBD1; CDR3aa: CASSLDFDRGPGEQYF; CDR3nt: TGTGCCAGCAGCTTAGATTTCGACAGGGGGCCTGGCGAGCAGTACTTC
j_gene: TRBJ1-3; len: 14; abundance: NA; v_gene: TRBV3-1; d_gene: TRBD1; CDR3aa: CASSHRGPGNTIYF; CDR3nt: TGTGCCAGCAGCCACAGGGGGCCTGGAAACACCATATATTTT
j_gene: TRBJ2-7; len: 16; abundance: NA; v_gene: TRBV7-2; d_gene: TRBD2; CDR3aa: CASSLGERESYYEQYF; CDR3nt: TGTGCCAGCAGCTTAGGGGAGCGGGAATCATACTACGAGCAGTACTTC
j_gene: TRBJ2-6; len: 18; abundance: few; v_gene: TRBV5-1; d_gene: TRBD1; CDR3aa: CASSLFGQGASGANVLTF; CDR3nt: TGCGCCAGCAGCTTGTTTGGACAGGGGGCGTCTGGGGCCAACGTCCTGACTTTC
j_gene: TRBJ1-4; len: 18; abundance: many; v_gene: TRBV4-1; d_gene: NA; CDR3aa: CASSQDGQRYAANEKLFF; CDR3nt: TGCGCCAGCAGCCAAGATGGGCAGCGGTACGCGGCTAATGAAAAACTGTTTTTT
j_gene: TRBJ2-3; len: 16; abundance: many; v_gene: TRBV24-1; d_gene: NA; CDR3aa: CATSDLMEEGSDTQYF; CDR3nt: TGTGCCACCAGTGATTTGATGGAAGAAGGGTCAGATACGCAGTATTTT
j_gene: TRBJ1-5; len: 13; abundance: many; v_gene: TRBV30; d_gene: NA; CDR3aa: CAWSVQENQPQHF; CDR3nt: TGTGCCTGGAGTGTTCAGGAGAATCAGCCCCAGCATTTT
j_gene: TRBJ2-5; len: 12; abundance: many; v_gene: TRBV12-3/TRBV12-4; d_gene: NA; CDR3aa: CASTRTEETQYF; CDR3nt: TGTGCCAGCACCCGGACAGAAGAGACCCAGTACTTC
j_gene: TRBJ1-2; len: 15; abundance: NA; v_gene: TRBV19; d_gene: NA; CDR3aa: CASSIDRQGRYGYTF; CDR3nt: TGTGCCAGTAGTATAGATCGGCAGGGCCGCTATGGCTACACCTTC
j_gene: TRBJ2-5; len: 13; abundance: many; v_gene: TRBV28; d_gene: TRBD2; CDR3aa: CASTTSGRETQYF; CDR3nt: TGTGCCAGCACCACTAGCGGGAGAGAGACCCAGTACTTC
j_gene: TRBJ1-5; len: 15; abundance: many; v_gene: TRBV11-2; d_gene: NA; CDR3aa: CASSLTPDYNQPQHF; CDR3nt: TGTGCCAGCAGCCTAACCCCGGATTACAATCAGCCCCAGCATTTT
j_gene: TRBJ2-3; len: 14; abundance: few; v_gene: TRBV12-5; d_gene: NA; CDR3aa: CASGLAEGADTQYF; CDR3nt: TGTGCTAGTGGTTTGGCTGAGGGGGCAGATACGCAGTATTTT
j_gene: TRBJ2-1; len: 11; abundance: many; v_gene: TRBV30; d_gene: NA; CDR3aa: CASRGWGEQFF; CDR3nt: TGTGCCTCCCGCGGGTGGGGTGAGCAGTTCTTC
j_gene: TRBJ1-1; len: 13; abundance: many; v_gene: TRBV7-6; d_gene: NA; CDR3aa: CASSLRDDTEAFF; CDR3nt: TGTGCCAGCAGCTTAAGAGATGATACTGAAGCTTTCTTT
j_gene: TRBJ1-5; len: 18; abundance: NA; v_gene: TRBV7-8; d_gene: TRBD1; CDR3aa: CASSLQGGASVSNQPQHF; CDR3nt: TGTGCCAGCAGCCTTCAGGGGGGGGCCTCAGTTTCGAATCAGCCCCAGCATTTT
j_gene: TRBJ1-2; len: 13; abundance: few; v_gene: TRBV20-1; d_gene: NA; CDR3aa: CSALYTETYGYTF; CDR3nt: TGCAGTGCCCTATACACGGAAACCTATGGCTACACCTTC
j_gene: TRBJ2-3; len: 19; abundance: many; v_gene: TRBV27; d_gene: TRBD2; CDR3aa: CASRHLGVAGGSSTDTQYF; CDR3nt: TGTGCCAGCAGACACCTGGGGGTAGCGGGAGGCTCTAGCACAGATACGCAGTATTTT
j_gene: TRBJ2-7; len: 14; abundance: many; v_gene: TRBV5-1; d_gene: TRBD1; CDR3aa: CASRTGGTPNEEYF; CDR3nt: TGCGCCAGCAGGACAGGGGGGACACCAAACGAGGAGTACTTC
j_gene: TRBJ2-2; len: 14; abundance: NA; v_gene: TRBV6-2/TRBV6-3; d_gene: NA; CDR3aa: CASSEWRYTGELFF; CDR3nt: TGTGCCAGCAGTGAATGGCGGTACACCGGGGAGCTGTTTTTT
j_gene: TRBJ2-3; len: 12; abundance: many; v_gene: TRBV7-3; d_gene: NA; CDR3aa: CASSLWSLPPDF; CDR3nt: TGTGCCAGCAGCTTATGGTCGCTCCCGCCAGATTTT
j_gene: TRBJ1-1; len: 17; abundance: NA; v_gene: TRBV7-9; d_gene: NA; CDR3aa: CASSHISRGVGNTEAFF; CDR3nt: TGTGCCAGCAGCCACATCTCGAGGGGGGTGGGGAACACTGAAGCTTTCTTT
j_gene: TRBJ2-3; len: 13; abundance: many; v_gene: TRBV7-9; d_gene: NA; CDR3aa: CASSLSLGGTQYF; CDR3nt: TGTGCCAGCAGCTTGTCATTGGGGGGTACGCAGTATTTT
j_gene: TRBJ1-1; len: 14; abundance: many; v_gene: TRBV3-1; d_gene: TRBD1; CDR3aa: CASSQKGQGAEAFF; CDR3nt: TGTGCCAGCAGCCAAAAGGGACAGGGGGCTGAAGCTTTCTTT
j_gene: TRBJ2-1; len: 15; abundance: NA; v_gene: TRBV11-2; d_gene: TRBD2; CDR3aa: CASREAGGPEDEQFF; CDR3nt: TGTGCCAGCCGCGAAGCGGGAGGGCCGGAAGATGAGCAGTTCTTC
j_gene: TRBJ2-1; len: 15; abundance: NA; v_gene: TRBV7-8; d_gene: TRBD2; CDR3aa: CASSPGTAGANEQFF; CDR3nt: TGTGCCAGCAGCCCTGGAACAGCGGGGGCTAATGAGCAGTTCTTC
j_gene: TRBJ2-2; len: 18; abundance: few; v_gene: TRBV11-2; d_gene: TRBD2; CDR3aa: CASSLILGLAGDTGELFF; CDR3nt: TGTGCCAGCAGCTTAATTTTGGGACTAGCGGGAGACACCGGGGAGCTGTTTTTT
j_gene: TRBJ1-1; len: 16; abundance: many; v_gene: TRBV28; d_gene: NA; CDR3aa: CASSLSIGTTFGRAFF; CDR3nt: TGTGCCAGCAGTTTATCCATTGGGACAACTTTCGGACGAGCTTTCTTT
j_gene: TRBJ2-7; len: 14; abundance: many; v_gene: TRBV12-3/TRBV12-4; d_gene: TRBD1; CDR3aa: CASSLLQGADEQYF; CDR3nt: TGTGCCAGCAGTTTATTACAGGGGGCGGACGAGCAGTACTTC
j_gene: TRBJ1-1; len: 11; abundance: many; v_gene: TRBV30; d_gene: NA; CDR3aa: CAWTGKGTAFF; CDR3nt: TGTGCCTGGACTGGGAAGGGGACAGCTTTCTTT
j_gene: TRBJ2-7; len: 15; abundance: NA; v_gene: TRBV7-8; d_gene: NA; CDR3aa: CATLRLPGLTYEQYF; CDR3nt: TGTGCCACCCTACGACTCCCCGGACTCACCTACGAGCAGTACTTC
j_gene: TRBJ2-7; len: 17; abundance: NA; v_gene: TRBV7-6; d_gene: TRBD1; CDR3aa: CASSSSLRGPITYEQYF; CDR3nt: TGTGCCAGCAGCTCCAGTCTAAGGGGGCCCATAACCTACGAGCAGTACTTC
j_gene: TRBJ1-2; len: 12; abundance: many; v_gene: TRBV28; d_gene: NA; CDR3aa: CASIRADYGYTF; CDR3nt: TGTGCCAGCATCAGGGCAGACTATGGCTACACCTTC
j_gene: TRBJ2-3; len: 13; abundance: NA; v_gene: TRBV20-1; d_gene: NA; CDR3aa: CSAQQGPVDTQYF; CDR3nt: TGCAGTGCTCAACAGGGCCCCGTGGATACGCAGTATTTT
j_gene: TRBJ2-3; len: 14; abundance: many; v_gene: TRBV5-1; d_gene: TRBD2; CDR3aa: CASSLGTSADTQYF; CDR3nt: TGCGCCAGCAGCTTGGGGACTAGTGCAGATACGCAGTATTTT
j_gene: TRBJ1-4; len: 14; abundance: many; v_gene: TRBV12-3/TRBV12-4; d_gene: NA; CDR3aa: CASSLRGFNEKLFF; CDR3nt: TGTGCCAGCAGTTTAAGGGGATTTAATGAAAAACTGTTTTTT
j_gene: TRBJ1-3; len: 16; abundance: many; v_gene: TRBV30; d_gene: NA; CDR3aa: CAWSATTWSSGNTIYF; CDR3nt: TGTGCCTGGAGTGCGACCACATGGTCCTCTGGAAACACCATATATTTT
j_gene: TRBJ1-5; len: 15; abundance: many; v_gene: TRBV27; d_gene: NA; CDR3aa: CASSTSWGSGQPQHF; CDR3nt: TGTGCCAGCAGCACCTCATGGGGGTCAGGGCAGCCCCAGCATTTT
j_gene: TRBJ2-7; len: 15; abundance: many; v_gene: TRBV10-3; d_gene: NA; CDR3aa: CAISESQSDAYEQYF; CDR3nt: TGTGCCATCAGTGAGTCGCAGTCGGACGCCTACGAGCAGTACTTC
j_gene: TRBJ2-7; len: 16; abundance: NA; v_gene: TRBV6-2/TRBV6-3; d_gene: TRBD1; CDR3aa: CASGRSGQGAPYEQYF; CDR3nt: TGTGCCAGCGGCCGGTCTGGGCAGGGGGCTCCCTACGAGCAGTACTTC
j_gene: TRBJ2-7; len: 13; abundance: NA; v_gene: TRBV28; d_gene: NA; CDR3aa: CASNRRSSYEQYF; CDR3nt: TGTGCCAGCAATCGGAGATCCTCCTACGAGCAGTACTTC
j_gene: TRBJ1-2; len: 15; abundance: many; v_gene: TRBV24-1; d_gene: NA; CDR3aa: CATSDPRQFPYGYTF; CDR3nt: TGTGCCACCAGTGATCCCCGACAGTTCCCCTATGGCTACACCTTC
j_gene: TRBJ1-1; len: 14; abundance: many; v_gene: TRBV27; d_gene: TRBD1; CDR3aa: CASRGQGSNTEAFF; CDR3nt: TGTGCCAGCAGAGGACAGGGTTCGAACACTGAAGCTTTCTTT
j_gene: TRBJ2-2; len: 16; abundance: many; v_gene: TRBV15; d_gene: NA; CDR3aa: CATSRATGRDTGELFF; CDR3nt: TGTGCCACCAGCAGAGCGACAGGGAGGGACACCGGGGAGCTGTTTTTT
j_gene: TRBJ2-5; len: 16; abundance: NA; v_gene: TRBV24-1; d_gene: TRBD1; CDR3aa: CATSDTRTGGKETQYF; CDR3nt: TGTGCCACCAGTGATACCCGGACAGGGGGCAAGGAGACCCAGTACTTC
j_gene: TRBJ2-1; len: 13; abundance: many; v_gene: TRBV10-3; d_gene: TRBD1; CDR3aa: CAISDRGIGEQFF; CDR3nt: TGTGCCATCAGTGACAGGGGGATTGGGGAGCAGTTCTTC
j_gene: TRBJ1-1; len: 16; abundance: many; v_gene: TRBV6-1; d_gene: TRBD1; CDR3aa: CASSPHQGAGVTEAFF; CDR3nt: TGTGCCAGCAGTCCCCATCAGGGGGCGGGCGTCACTGAAGCTTTCTTT
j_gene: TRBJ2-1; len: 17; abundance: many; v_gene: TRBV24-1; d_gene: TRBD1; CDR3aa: CATSDPGRGTGSNEQFF; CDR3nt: TGTGCCACCAGTGATCCCGGGCGTGGGACAGGGAGCAATGAGCAGTTCTTC
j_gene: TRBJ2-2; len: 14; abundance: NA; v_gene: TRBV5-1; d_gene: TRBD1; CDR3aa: CASSTQGATGELFF; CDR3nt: TGCGCCAGCAGCACCCAGGGGGCCACCGGGGAGCTGTTTTTT
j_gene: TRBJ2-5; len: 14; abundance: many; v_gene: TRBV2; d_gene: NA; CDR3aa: CASTVTGPQETQYF; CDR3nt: TGTGCCAGCACAGTTACGGGACCCCAAGAGACCCAGTACTTC
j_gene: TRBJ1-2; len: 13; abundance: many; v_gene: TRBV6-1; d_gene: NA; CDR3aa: CASQTGNGYGYTF; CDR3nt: TGTGCCAGCCAAACAGGGAATGGCTATGGCTACACCTTC
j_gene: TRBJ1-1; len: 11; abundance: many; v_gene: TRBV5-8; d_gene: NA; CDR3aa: CASGGLDEAFF; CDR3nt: TGTGCCAGCGGTGGCTTGGATGAAGCTTTCTTT
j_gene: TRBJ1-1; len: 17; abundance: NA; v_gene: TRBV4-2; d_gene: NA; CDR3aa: CASSQAGGAVVSRELFF; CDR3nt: TGTGCCAGCAGCCAAGCGGGCGGGGCAGTTGTCTCTCGGGAGCTGTTCTTC
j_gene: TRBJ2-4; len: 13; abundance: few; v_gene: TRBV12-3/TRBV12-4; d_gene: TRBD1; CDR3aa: CASSLTGKNIQYF; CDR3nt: TGTGCCAGCAGTTTGACAGGGAAAAACATTCAGTACTTC
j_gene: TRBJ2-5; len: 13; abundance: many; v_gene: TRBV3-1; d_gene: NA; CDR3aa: CASSPTIQETQYF; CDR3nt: TGTGCCAGCAGCCCGACTATACAAGAGACCCAGTACTTC
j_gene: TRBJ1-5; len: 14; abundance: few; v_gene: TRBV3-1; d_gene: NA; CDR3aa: CASSTRPADQPQHF; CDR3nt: TGTGCCAGCAGCACCCGACCCGCCGATCAGCCCCAGCATTTT